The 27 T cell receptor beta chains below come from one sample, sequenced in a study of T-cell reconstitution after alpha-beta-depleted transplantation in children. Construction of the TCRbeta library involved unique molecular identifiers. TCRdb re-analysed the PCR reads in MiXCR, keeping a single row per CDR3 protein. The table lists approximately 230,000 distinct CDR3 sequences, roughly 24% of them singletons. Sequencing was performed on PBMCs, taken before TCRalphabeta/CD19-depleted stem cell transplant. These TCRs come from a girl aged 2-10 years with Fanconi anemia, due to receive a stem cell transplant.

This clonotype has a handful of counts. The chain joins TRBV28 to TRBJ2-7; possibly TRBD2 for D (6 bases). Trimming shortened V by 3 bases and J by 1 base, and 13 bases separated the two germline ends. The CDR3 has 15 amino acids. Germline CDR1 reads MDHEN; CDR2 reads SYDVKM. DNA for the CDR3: TGTGCCAGCAGTTTCCCACCGGGACTTTCCTACGAGCAGTACTTC. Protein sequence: CASSFPPGLSYEQYF.

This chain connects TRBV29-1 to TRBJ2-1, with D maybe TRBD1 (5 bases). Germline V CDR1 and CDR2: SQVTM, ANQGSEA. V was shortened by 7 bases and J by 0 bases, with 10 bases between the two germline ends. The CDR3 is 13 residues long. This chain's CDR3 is CSGGPSSYNEQFF. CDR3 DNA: TGCAGCGGGGGCCCGAGCTCCTACAATGAGCAGTTCTTC.

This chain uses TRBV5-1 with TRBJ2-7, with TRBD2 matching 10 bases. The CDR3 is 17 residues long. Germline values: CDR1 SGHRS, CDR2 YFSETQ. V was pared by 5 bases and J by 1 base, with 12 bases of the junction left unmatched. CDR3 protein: CASSSPSGSTFSYEQYF. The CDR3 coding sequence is TGCGCCAGCAGTTCGCCTAGCGGGAGTACGTTTTCCTACGAGCAGTACTTC.

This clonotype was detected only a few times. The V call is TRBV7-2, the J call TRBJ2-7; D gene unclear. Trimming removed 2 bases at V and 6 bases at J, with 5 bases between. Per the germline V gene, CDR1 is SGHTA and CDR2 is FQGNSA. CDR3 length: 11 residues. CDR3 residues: CASSLFGEQYF. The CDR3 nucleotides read TGTGCCAGCAGCTTATTTGGCGAGCAGTACTTC.

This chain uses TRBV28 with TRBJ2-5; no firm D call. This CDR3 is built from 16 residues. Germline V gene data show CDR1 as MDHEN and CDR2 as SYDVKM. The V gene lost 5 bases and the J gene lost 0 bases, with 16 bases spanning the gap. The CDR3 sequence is CASSRVRRWYQETQYF. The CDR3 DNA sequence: TGTGCCAGCAGTAGAGTGAGACGGTGGTACCAAGAGACCCAGTACTTC.

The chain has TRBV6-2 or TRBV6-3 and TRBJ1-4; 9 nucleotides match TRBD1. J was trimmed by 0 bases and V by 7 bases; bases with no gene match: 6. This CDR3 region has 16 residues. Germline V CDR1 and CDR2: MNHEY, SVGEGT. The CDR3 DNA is TGTGCCAGCAATGAACAGGGGGCTGCAACTAATGAAAAACTGTTTTTT. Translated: CASNEQGAATNEKLFF.

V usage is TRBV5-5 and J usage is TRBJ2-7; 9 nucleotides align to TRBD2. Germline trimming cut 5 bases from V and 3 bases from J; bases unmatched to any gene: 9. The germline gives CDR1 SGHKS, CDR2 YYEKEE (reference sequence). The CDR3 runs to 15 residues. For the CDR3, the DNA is TGTGCCAGCAGAGACGGCAGCGGGGGGTTCTACGAGCAGTACTTC. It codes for CASRDGSGGFYEQYF.

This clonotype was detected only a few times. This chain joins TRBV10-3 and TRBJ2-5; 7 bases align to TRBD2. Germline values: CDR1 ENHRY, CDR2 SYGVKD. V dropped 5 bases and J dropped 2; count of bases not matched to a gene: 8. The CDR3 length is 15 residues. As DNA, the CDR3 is TGTGCCATCAGTACCGGGACTACCCGACAAGAGACCCAGTACTTC. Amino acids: CAISTGTTRQETQYF.

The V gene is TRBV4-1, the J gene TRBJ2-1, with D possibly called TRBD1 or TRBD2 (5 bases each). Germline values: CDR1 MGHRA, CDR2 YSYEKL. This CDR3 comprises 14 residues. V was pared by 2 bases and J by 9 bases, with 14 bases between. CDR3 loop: CASSQNQGDREQFF. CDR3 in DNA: TGCGCCAGCAGCCAAAACCAAGGGGACCGTGAGCAGTTCTTC.

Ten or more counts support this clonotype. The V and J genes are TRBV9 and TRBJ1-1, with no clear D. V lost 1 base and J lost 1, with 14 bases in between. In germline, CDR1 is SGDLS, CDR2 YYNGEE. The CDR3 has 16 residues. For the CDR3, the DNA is TGTGCCAGCAGCGTACTCGGCGACGTGAAGAACACTGAAGCTTTCTTT. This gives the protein CASSVLGDVKNTEAFF.

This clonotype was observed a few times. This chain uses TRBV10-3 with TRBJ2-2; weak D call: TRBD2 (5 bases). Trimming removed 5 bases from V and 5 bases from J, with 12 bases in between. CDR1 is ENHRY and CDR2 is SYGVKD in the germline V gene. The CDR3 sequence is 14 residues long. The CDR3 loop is CAISPSRGTGELFF. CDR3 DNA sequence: TGTGCCATCAGTCCAAGCCGGGGAACCGGGGAGCTGTTTTTT.

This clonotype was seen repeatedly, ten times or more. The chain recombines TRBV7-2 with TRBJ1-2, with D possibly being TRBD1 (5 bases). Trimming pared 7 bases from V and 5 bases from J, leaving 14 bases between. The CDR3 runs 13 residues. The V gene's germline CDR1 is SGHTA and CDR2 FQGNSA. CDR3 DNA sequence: TGTGCCAGCACCCCACAAGGGGAGTATGGCTACACCTTC. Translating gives CASTPQGEYGYTF.

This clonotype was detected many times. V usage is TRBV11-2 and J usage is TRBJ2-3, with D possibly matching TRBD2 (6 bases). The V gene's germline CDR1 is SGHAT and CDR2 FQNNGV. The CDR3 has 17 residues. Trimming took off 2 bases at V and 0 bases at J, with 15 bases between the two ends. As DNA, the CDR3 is TGTGCCAGCAGCTTAATACTAGCCCCCCTGAGCACAGATACGCAGTATTTT. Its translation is CASSLILAPLSTDTQYF. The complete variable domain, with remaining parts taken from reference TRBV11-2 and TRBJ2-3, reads EAGVAQSPRYKIIEKRQSVAFWCNPISGHATLYWYQQILGQGPKLLIQFQNNGVVDDSQLPKDRFSAERLKGVDSTLKIQPAKLEDSAVYLCASSLILAPLSTDTQYFGPGTRLTVL.

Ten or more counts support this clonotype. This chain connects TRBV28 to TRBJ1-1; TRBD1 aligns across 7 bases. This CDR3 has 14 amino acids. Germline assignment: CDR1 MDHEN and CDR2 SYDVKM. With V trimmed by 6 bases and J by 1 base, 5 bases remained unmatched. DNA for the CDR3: TGTGCCAGCAGCCACAGGGGCCGGAACACTGAAGCTTTCTTT. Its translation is CASSHRGRNTEAFF.

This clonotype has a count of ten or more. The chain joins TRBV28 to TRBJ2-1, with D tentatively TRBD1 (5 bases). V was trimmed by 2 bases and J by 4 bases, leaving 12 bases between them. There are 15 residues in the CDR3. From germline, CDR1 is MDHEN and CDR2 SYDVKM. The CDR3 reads CASSLGATTYNEQFF. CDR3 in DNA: TGTGCCAGCAGTTTAGGGGCTACGACATACAATGAGCAGTTCTTC.

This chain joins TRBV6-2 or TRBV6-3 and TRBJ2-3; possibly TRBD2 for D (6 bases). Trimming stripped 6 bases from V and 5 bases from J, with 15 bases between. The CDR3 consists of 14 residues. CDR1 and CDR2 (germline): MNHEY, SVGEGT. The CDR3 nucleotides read TGTGCCAGCAGCCCGTCGGGAGCTATAGATACGCAGTATTTT. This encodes CASSPSGAIDTQYF.

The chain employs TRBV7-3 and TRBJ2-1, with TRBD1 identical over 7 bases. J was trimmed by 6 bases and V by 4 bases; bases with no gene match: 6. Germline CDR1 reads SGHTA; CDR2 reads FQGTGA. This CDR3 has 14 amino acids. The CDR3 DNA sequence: TGTGCCAGCAGCTCGTCCGGGACAGCCAATGAGCAGTTCTTC. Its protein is CASSSSGTANEQFF.

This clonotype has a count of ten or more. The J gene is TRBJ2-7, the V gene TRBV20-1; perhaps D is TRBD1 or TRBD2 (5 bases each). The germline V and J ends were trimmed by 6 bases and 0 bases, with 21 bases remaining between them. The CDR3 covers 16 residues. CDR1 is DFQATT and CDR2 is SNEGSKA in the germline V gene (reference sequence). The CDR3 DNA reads TGCAGTGCAGCCCCTCCTGAGGGACGGGTCTCCTACGAGCAGTACTTC. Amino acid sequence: CSAAPPEGRVSYEQYF.

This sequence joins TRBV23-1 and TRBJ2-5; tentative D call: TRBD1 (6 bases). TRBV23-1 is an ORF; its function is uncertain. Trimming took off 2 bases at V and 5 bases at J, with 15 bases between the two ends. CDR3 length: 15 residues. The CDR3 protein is CASSQPQSRGETQYF. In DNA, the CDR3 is TGCGCCAGCAGTCAACCGCAGTCTAGGGGGGAGACCCAGTACTTC.

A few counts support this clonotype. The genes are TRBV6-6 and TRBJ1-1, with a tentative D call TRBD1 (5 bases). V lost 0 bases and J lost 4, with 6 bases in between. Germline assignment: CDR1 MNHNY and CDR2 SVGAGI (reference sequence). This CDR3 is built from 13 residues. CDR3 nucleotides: TGTGCCAGCAGTTACTCTGACAGCACTGAAGCTTTCTTT. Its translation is CASSYSDSTEAFF.

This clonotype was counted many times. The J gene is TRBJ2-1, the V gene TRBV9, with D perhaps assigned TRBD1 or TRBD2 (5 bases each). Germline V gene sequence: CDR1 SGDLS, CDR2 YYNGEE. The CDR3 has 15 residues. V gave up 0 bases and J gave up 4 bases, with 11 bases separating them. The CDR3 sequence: CASSVVGTVYNEQFF. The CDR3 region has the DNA TGTGCCAGCAGCGTAGTAGGGACGGTATACAATGAGCAGTTCTTC.

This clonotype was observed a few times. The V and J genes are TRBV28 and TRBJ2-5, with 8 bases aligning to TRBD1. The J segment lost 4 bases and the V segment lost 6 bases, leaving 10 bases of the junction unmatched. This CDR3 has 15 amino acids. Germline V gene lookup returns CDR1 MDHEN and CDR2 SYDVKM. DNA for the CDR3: TGTGCCAGCAGCCCGCGCACGGACAGGGCAGAGACCCAGTACTTC. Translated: CASSPRTDRAETQYF.

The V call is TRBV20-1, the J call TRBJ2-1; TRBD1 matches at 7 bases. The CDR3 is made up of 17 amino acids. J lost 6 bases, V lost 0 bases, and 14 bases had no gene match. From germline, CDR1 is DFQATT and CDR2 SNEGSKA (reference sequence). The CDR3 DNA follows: TGCAGTGCTAGAGACATATGGGACAGCCCGGCCTTCAATGAGCAGTTCTTC. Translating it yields CSARDIWDSPAFNEQFF.

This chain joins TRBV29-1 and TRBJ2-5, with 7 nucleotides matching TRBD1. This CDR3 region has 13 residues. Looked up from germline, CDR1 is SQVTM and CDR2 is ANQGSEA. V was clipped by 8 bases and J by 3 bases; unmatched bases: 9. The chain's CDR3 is CSSGQRLKETQYF. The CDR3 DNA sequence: TGCAGCTCGGGACAGCGCCTTAAAGAGACCCAGTACTTC.

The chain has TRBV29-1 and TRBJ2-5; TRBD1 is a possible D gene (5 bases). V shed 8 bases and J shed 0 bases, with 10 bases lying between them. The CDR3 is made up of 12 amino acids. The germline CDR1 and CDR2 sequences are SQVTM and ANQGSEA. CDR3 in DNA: TGCAGCTTAGGACACAACCAAGAGACCCAGTACTTC. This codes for CSLGHNQETQYF.

The CDR3 region is CASSEQRGSYNEQFF. Written as DNA, the CDR3 is TGTGCCAGCAGTGAACAGCGGGGGTCCTACAATGAGCAGTTCTTC. The chain links TRBV6-1 to TRBJ2-1, with 8 bases identical to TRBD2. J lost 1 base, V lost 2 bases, and 1 base had no gene match. This CDR3 is built from 15 residues. Germline V gene data show CDR1 as MNHNS and CDR2 as SASEGT.

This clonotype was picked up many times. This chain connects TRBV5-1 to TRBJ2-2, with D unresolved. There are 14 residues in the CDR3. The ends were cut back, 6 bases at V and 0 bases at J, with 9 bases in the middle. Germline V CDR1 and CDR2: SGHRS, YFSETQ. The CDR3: CASTPTANTGELFF. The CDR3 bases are TGCGCCAGCACCCCGACGGCGAACACCGGGGAGCTGTTTTTT.